This T cell receptor beta chain emerged from a study of T cells after yellow fever vaccination. This clonotype was counted many times. The germline V and J ends were trimmed by 2 bases and 1 base, with 5 bases remaining between them. CDR3 length equals 13 residues. CDR1 is KGHSH, CDR2 LQKENI, per germline. From the 5' RACE reads, TCRdb called clonotypes with MiXCR, one entry per CDR3 protein. Of some 240,000 distinct CDR3 sequences listed, roughly 3.5% are singletons. This TCR was recovered from a man between 18 and 35 years old who received the YFV17D yellow fever vaccine. J is TRBJ1-1 and V is TRBV18; the D is unclear. Sequenced material: PBMCs, taken 15 days after the yellow fever booster vaccination. The CDR3 nucleotides are TGTGCCAGCTCACCAAACGGGAACACTGAAGCTTTCTTT. Translated: CASSPNGNTEAFF. Variable domain in full (rest from reference TRBV18 and TRBJ1-1): NAGVMQNPRHLVRRRGQEARLRCSPMKGHSHVYWYRQLPEEGLKFMVYLQKENIIDESGMPKERFSAEFPKEGPSILRIQQVVRGDSAAYFCASSPNGNTEAFFGQGTRLTVV.